A selection of T cell receptor beta chains follows, all from one sample in a study of blood T cell repertoires in COVID-19. TCRdb keeps only in-frame clones here, not all; method: immunoSEQ multiplex PCR. Of tens of thousands of clones in the sample, approximately 87% are singletons; the top ten hold approximately 4.3%. Source material: peripheral blood. These TCRs come from a human donor in a cohort sampled during active COVID-19. Each CDR3 is given with its conserved first and last residue. Each record gives: D gene, clone size, V gene, J gene, CDR3 DNA, CDR3 protein. The D gene is left open where the match is weak. Clone size is not always given. Where it is, it says once, few, many or a class for expanded clones.

>NA|NA|TRBV7-9|TRBJ1-2
TGTGCCAGCAGCTGGGACGGGGGCTATGGCTACACCTTC
CASSWDGGYGYTF
>TRBD2|once|TRBV14|TRBJ2-1
TGTGCCAGCAGCCAAGGACTGCGGGAGGACCGCGATGAGCAGTTCTTC
CASSQGLREDRDEQFF
>NA|NA|TRBV11-2|TRBJ2-5
TGTGCCAGCAGCTTAGGCCGGCTGACAGGTTGGTTCGAAGAGACCCAGTACTTC
CASSLGRLTGWFEETQYF
>TRBD2|NA|TRBV5-1|TRBJ2-5
TGCGCCAGCAGCGCCGACAGGGAAAGACTAGCGGGAGTGCGGGAGACCCAGTACTTC
CASSADRERLAGVRETQYF
>TRBD1|NA|TRBV5-1|TRBJ1-2
TGCGCCAGCAGCCGGGACAGCCAAAACTATGGCTACACCTTC
CASSRDSQNYGYTF
>TRBD2|few|TRBV7-8|TRBJ2-7
TGTGCCAGCAGCCCCCCCCGGCTAGCGGGGCGTCGGGAGCAGTACTTC
CASSPPRLAGRREQYF
>TRBD1|NA|TRBV4-3|TRBJ1-2
TGCGCCAGCAGCCACCCATCCACAGGGGTAGACTATGGCTACACCTTC
CASSHPSTGVDYGYTF
>NA|NA|TRBV7-9|TRBJ2-3
TGTGCCAGCAGCCCGCGGTGGAGCACAGATACGCAGTATTTT
CASSPRWSTDTQYF
>NA|few|TRBV18|TRBJ2-2
TGTGCCAGCTCACCCTGGGGGGGCGAGTACACCGGGGAGCTGTTTTTT
CASSPWGGEYTGELFF
>NA|NA|TRBV7-3|TRBJ2-4
TGTGCCAGCAGCCTCCTAACTACTAGTCCCAAAAACATTCAGTACTTC
CASSLLTTSPKNIQYF
>TRBD1|NA|TRBV7-9|TRBJ2-1
TGTGCCAGCAGCCGTGGACAGGGTGCTCCCTACAATGAGCAGTTCTTC
CASSRGQGAPYNEQFF
>NA|NA|TRBV28|TRBJ2-5
TGTGCCAGCAGTTCAGGGTCCCTTTTCCAGACACAAGAGACCCAGTACTTC
CASSSGSLFQTQETQYF
>NA|NA|TRBV5-4|TRBJ2-1
TGTGCCAGCAGCCAAGGGGATATAGCCTACAATGAGCAGTTCTTC
CASSQGDIAYNEQFF
>TRBD1|NA|TRBV27|TRBJ2-7
TGTGCCAGCAGTTCCCCCGGGACAGGGTTGTACGAGCAGTACTTC
CASSSPGTGLYEQYF
>TRBD2|once|TRBV6-6|TRBJ2-7
TGTGCCAGCAGTTTAACGACTAGCGAAGGCTACGAGCAGTACTTC
CASSLTTSEGYEQYF
>NA|NA|TRBV29-1|TRBJ2-5
TGCAGCGTTGTAGGCTCGGGGGAGACCCAGTACTTC
CSVVGSGETQYF
>NA|NA|TRBV19|TRBJ2-1
TGTGCCAGTAGTACGACGGGGAACAATGAGCAGTTCTTC
CASSTTGNNEQFF
>TRBD1|NA|TRBV14|TRBJ2-3
TGTGCCAGCAGAAGGGACAGTCTCACAGATACGCAGTATTTT
CASRRDSLTDTQYF
>TRBD1|NA|TRBV5-1|TRBJ2-7
TGCGCCAGCAGCCCTGGACAGGGAGCCTACGAGCAGTACTTC
CASSPGQGAYEQYF
>NA|few|TRBV28|TRBJ1-1
TGTGCCAGCAGTCCGACAGGCTACACTGAAGCTTTCTTT
CASSPTGYTEAFF
>TRBD2|NA|TRBV19|TRBJ2-3
TGTGCCAGCTCCTGGGGGACTAACACAGATACGCAGTATTTT
CASSWGTNTDTQYF
>NA|NA|TRBV24-1|TRBJ2-6
TGTGCCACCCGTGGGCCTGGGGCCAACGTCCTGACTTTC
CATRGPGANVLTF
>NA|NA|TRBV3-1/TRBV3-2|TRBJ1-1
TGTGCCAGCAGCCCCCAACAGGGCGGAACTGAAGCTTTCTTT
CASSPQQGGTEAFF
>TRBD1|NA|TRBV2|TRBJ1-2
TGTGCCAGCAATTCCGGGACAGGGGGCGGGTATGGCTACACCTTC
CASNSGTGGGYGYTF
>TRBD1|once|TRBV9|TRBJ2-7
TGTGCCAGCAGCGATGGGGACAGCTCCTACGAGCAGTACTTC
CASSDGDSSYEQYF
>TRBD2|NA|TRBV2|TRBJ2-7
TGTGCCAGCAGTCCTAGACTAGCGGTCTCCTACGAGCAGTACTTC
CASSPRLAVSYEQYF
>TRBD2|NA|TRBV7-8|TRBJ2-3
TGTGCCAGCAGCCCCCGGCTAGCGGGAGAGGTAACAGATACGCAGTATTTT
CASSPRLAGEVTDTQYF
>TRBD1|NA|TRBV7-2|TRBJ2-5
TGTGCCAGCAGCTTCTGGGACAGTAAAGAGACCCAGTACTTC
CASSFWDSKETQYF
>TRBD1|NA|TRBV11-1|TRBJ2-2
TGTGCCAGCAGCGAGATACAGGGGGTCACCGGGGAGCTGTTTTTT
CASSEIQGVTGELFF
>NA|NA|TRBV5-1|TRBJ1-3
TGCGCCAGCAGACTGGACGGACAGACCCATTTT
CASRLDGQTHF
>TRBD2|NA|TRBV10-3|TRBJ2-1
TGTGCCATCAGTACTAATCCTAGCGGGACCTACAATGAGCAGTTCTTC
CAISTNPSGTYNEQFF
>TRBD2|NA|TRBV19|TRBJ2-7
TGTGCCAGTAGTCCCGGGACTAGCGGGACATCCGAGCAGTACTTC
CASSPGTSGTSEQYF
>NA|few|TRBV6-2/TRBV6-3|TRBJ1-5
TGTGCCAGCAGTTACTCGATCCCTTCGATCAGGCCCCAGCATTTT
CASSYSIPSIRPQHF
>NA|NA|TRBV6-1|TRBJ2-7
TGTGCCAGCAGTGAATACCTGGCCCCCTACGAGCAGTACTTC
CASSEYLAPYEQYF
>TRBD2|NA|TRBV3-1/TRBV3-2|TRBJ2-2
TGTGCCAGCAGCCAAGTTCTGGGACTAGCAACAAAACCCCCGAACACCGGGGAGCTGTTTTTT
CASSQVLGLATKPPNTGELFF
>TRBD2|NA|TRBV5-1|TRBJ2-3
TGCGCCAGCAGCCAAGGACTAGCGGGAGGTGGCGCAGATACGCAGTATTTT
CASSQGLAGGGADTQYF
>NA|few|TRBV7-2|TRBJ1-5
TGTGCCAGCAGCTTAGTGGCGGGGGCGGCTCAGCCCCAGCATTTT
CASSLVAGAAQPQHF
>NA|NA|TRBV2|TRBJ1-2
TGTGCCAGCAGTGAAGGGGCATTCGATGGCTACACCTTC
CASSEGAFDGYTF
>NA|once|TRBV6-5|TRBJ2-4
TGTGCCAGCAGTTACAGTGTCAGAGCCAAAAACATTCAGTACTTC
CASSYSVRAKNIQYF
>NA|NA|TRBV7-8|TRBJ2-5
TGTGCCAGCAGCCGCCCCGGGGAGACCCAGTACTTC
CASSRPGETQYF
>NA|NA|TRBV6-1|TRBJ1-6
TGTGCCAGCAGTGAAGTCAGGGGCTCCTATAATTCACCCCTCCACTTT
CASSEVRGSYNSPLHF
>TRBD2|NA|TRBV28|TRBJ2-3
TGTGCCAGCAGTTCCCCCTCGGGGCGGGAGGGCCACAGAGATACGCAGTATTTT
CASSSPSGREGHRDTQYF
>TRBD1|NA|TRBV2|TRBJ2-2
TGTGCCAGCAGTAGGATTCCGGGACAGGGGACCGGGGAGCTGTTTTTT
CASSRIPGQGTGELFF
>TRBD1|NA|TRBV28|TRBJ1-3
TGTGCCAGCAGTCAGACAGGGAACTCTGGAAACACCATATATTTT
CASSQTGNSGNTIYF
>NA|NA|TRBV27|TRBJ2-7
TGTGCCAGCAGAAATCCTCTAGCTCGTCCCTACGAGCAGTACTTC
CASRNPLARPYEQYF
>TRBD2|NA|TRBV9|TRBJ2-1
TGTGCCAGCAGTGAAGCGGGGAACTACAATGAGCAGTTCTTC
CASSEAGNYNEQFF
>TRBD2|NA|TRBV7-3|TRBJ2-1
TGTGCCAGCAGCCGTAGCGGGAGTACCTCCTACAATGAGCAGTTCTTC
CASSRSGSTSYNEQFF
>NA|NA|TRBV6-5|TRBJ1-1
TGTGCCAGCAGTTACGGGGCTATGAACACTGAAGCTTTCTTT
CASSYGAMNTEAFF
>TRBD2|NA|TRBV29-1|TRBJ2-5
TGCAGCGGTGCGACTAGCGGTTTACAAGAGACCCAGTACTTC
CSGATSGLQETQYF
>TRBD1|NA|TRBV5-1|TRBJ1-3
TGCGCCAGCAGCCTGGGGACAGGTGGAAACACCATATATTTT
CASSLGTGGNTIYF
>TRBD2|once|TRBV10-3|TRBJ2-2
TGTGCCATCAGTGATAGGCTAGCGGCGAACACCGGGGAGCTGTTTTTT
CAISDRLAANTGELFF
>NA|NA|TRBV11-2|TRBJ2-3
TGTGCCAGCAGCTTAGGCGGAGGTAGAGATACGCAGTATTTT
CASSLGGGRDTQYF
>NA|NA|TRBV5-6|TRBJ2-1
TGTGCCAGCCTCTCAGGAGGTTGGGGCTACAATGAGCAGTTCTTC
CASLSGGWGYNEQFF
>NA|few|TRBV19|TRBJ1-2
TGTGCCAGTAGTGCCCCAGCGGGGGCTTATGGCTACACCTTC
CASSAPAGAYGYTF
>TRBD1|NA|TRBV28|TRBJ1-5
TGTGCCAGCAGTCCCTCAGACAGGGACAATCAGCCCCAGCATTTT
CASSPSDRDNQPQHF
>TRBD2|NA|TRBV4-1|TRBJ2-3
TGCGCCAGCAGCCAAGCGAAGCGGGAGCTAGATACGCAGTATTTT
CASSQAKRELDTQYF
>NA|NA|TRBV15|TRBJ1-3
TGTGCCACCACTCCCATGGGGCAGGAATTCTCTGGAAACACCATATATTTT
CATTPMGQEFSGNTIYF
>NA|NA|TRBV6-1|TRBJ1-6
TGTGCCAGCAGTGAAGCGGGCCCATATAATTCACCCCTCCACTTT
CASSEAGPYNSPLHF
>TRBD2|NA|TRBV7-9|TRBJ2-1
TGTGCCAGCAGCATTACTAGCGGAGCCTACAATGAGCAGTTCTTC
CASSITSGAYNEQFF